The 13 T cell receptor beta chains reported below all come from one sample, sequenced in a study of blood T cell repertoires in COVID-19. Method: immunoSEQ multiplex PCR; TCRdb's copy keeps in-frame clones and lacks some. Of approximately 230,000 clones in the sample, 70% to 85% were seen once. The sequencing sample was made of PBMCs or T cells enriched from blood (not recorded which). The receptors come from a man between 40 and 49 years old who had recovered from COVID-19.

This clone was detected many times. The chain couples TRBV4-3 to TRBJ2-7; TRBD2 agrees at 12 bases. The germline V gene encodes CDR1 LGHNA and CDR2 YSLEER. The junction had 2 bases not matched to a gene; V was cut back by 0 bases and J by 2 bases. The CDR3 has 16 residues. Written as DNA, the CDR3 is TGCGCCAGCAGCCAAGATTGGACTAGCGGGGCCTACGAGCAGTACTTC. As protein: CASSQDWTSGAYEQYF.

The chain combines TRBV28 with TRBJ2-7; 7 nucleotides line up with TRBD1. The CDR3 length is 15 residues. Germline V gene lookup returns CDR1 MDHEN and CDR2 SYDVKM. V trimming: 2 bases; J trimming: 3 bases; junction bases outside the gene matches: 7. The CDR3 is CASSLVGQRVYEQYF. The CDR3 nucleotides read TGTGCCAGCAGTTTAGTGGGACAGAGGGTCTACGAGCAGTACTTC.

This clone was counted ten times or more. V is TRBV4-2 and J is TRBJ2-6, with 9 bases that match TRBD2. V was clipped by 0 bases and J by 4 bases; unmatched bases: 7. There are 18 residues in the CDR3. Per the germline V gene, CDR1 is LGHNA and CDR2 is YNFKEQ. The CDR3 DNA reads TGTGCCAGCAGCCAAGAAGGGCTAGCGGGACTCGGGGCCAACGTCCTGACTTTC. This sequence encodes CASSQEGLAGLGANVLTF.

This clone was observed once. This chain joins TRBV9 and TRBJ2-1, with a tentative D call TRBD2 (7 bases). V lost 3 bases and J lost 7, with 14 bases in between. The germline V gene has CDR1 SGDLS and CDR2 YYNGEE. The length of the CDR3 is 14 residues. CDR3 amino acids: CASSAMGGRNEQFF. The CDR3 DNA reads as TGTGCCAGCAGCGCGATGGGGGGGCGGAATGAGCAGTTCTTC. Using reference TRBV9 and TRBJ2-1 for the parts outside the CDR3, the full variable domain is DSGVTQTPKHLITATGQRVTLRCSPRSGDLSVYWYQQSLDQGLQFLIQYYNGEERAKGNILERFSAQQFPDLHSELNLSSLELGDSALYFCASSAMGGRNEQFFGPGTRLTVL.

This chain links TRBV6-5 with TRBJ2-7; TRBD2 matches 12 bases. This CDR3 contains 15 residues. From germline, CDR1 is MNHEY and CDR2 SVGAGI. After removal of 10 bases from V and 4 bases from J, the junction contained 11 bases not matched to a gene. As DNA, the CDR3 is TGTGCCACCCGGTCAGACCTAGCGGGAGGGTACGAGCAGTACTTC. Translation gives CATRSDLAGGYEQYF.

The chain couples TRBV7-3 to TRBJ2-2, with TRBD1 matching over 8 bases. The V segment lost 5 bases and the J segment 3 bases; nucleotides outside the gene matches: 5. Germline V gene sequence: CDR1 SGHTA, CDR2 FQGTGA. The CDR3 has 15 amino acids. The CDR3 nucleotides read TGTGCCAGCAGCCCGGACAGGGACCACACCGGGGAGCTGTTTTTT. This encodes CASSPDRDHTGELFF.

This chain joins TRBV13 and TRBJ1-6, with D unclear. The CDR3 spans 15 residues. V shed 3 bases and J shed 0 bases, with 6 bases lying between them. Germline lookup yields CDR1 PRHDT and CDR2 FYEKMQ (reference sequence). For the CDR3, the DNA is TGTGCCAGCAGCTTTGGGAGCTCCTATAATTCACCCCTCCACTTT. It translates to CASSFGSSYNSPLHF. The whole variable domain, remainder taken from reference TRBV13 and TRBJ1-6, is AAGVIQSPRHLIKEKRETATLKCYPIPRHDTVYWYQQGPGQDPQFLISFYEKMQSDKGSIPDRFSAQQFSDYHSELNMSSLELGDSALYFCASSFGSSYNSPLHFGNGTRLTVT.

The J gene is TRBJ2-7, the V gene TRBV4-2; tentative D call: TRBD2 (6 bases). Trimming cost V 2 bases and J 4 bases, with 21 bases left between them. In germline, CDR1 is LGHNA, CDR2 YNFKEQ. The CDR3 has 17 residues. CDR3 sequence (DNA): TGTGCCAGCAGCCAAACGAAGGGAGGACCAAATCATTACGAGCAGTACTTC. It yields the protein CASSQTKGGPNHYEQYF.

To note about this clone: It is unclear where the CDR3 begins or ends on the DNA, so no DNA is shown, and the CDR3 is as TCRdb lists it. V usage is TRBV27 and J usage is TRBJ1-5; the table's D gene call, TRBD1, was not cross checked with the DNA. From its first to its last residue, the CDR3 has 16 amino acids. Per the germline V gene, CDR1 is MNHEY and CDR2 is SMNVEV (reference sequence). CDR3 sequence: CASSSSDGGGNQPQHF.

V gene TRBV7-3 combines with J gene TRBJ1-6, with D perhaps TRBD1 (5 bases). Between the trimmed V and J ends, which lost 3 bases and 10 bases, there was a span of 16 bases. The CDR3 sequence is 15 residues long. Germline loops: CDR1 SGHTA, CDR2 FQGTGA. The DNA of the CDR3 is TGTGCCAGCAGCTTGGTGGGGGGTACGGGGTCACCCCTCCACTTT. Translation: CASSLVGGTGSPLHF.

The CDR3 nucleotides are TGTGCCAGCAGGGGGAATAGGCAGGGGGTTCGAAATAATGAAAAACTGTTTTTT. This translates into CASRGNRQGVRNNEKLFF. This sequence joins TRBV27 and TRBJ1-4; the match to TRBD1 covers 7 bases. Unmatched junction bases numbered 17, after V lost 6 bases and J lost 4 bases. Germline CDR1 MNHEY, CDR2 SMNVEV (reference sequence). This CDR3 contains 18 residues.

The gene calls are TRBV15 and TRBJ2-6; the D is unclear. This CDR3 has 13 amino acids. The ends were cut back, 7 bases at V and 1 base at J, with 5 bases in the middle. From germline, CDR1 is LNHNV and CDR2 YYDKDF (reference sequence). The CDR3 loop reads CATTLSGANVLTF. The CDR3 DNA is TGTGCCACCACCCTTTCTGGGGCCAACGTCCTGACTTTC.

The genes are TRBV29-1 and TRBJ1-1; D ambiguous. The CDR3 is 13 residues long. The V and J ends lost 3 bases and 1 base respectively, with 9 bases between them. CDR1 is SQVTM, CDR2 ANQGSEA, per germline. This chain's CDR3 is CSVEVAANTEAFF. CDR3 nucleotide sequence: TGCAGCGTTGAGGTGGCTGCGAACACTGAAGCTTTCTTT.